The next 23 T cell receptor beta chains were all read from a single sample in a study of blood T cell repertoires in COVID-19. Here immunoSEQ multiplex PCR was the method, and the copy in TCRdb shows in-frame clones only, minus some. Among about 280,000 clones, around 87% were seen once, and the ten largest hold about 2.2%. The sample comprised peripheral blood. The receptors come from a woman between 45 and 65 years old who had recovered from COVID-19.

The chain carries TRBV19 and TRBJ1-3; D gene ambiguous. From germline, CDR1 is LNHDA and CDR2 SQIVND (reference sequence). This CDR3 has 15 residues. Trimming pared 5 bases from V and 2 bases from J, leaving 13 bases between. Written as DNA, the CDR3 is TGTGCCAGTAGTCGACCTCGGGGTGCTGGAAACACCATATATTTT. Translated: CASSRPRGAGNTIYF.

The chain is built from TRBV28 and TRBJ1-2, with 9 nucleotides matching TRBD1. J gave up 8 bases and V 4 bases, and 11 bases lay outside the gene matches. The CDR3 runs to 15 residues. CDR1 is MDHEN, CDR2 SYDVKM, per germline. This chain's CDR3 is CASSSSSQGAGGYTF. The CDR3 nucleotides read TGTGCCAGCAGTTCCTCGTCACAGGGGGCCGGAGGCTACACCTTC.

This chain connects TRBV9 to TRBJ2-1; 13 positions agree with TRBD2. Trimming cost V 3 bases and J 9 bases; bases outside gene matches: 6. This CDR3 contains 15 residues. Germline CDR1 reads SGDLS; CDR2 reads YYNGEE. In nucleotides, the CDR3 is TGTGCCAGCAGCGGCTCGGGACTAGCGGGACGTGAGCAGTTCTTC. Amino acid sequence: CASSGSGLAGREQFF.

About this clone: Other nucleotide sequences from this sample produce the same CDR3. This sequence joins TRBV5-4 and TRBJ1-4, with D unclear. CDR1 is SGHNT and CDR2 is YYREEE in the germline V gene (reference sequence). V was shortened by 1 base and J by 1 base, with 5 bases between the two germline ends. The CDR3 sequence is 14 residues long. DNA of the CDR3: TGTGCCAGCAGCTTGTCGGGAACTAATGAAAAACTGTTTTTT. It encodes CASSLSGTNEKLFF.

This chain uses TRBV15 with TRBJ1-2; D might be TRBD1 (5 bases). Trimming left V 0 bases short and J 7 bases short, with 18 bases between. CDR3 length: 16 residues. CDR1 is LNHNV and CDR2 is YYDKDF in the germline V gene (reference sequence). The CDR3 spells CATSRDRGSGPSGYTF. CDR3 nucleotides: TGTGCCACCAGCAGAGATCGAGGTTCAGGGCCCAGTGGCTACACCTTC. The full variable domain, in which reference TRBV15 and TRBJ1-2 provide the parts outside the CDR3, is DAMVIQNPRYQVTQFGKPVTLSCSQTLNHNVMYWYQQKSSQAPKLLFHYYDKDFNNEADTPDNFQSRRPNTSFCFLDIRSPGLGDTAMYLCATSRDRGSGPSGYTFGSGTRLTVV.

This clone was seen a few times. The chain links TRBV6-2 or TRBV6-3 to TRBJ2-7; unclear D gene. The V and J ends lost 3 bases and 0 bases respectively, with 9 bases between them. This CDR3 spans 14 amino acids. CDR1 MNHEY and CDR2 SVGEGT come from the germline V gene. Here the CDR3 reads CASSYRQYSYEQYF. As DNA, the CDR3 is TGTGCCAGCAGTTATCGTCAGTACTCCTACGAGCAGTACTTC.

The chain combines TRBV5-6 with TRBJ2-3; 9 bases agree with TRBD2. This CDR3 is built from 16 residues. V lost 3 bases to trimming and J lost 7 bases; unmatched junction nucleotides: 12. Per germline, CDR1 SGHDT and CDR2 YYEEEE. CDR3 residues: CASSYYRAGGGNTQYF. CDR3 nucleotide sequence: TGTGCCAGCAGCTACTATAGAGCGGGAGGCGGAAATACGCAGTATTTT. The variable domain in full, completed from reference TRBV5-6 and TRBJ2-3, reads DAGVTQSPTHLIKTRGQQVTLRCSPKSGHDTVSWYQQALGQGPQFIFQYYEEEERQRGNFPDRFSGHQFPNYSSELNVNALLLGDSALYLCASSYYRAGGGNTQYFGPGTRLTVL.

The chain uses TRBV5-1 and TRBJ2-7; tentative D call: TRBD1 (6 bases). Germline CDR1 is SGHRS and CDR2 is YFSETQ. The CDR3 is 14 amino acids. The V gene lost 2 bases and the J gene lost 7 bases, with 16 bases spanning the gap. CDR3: CASSFRGLAEEQYF. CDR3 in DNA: TGCGCCAGCAGCTTCAGGGGCCTTGCCGAAGAGCAGTACTTC.

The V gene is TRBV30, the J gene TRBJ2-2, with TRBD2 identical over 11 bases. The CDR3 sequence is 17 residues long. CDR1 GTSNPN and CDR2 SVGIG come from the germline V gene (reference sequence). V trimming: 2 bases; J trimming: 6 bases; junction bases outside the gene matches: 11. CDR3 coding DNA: TGTGCCTGGAGTATCTTAGCGGGAGGGCCCTCGGCCGGGGAGCTGTTTTTT. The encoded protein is CAWSILAGGPSAGELFF.

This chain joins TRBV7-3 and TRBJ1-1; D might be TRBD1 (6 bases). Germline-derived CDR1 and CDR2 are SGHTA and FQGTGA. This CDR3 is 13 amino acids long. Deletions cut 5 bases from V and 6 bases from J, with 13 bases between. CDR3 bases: TGTGCCAGCAGCCCCACCGGGACATCTGAAGCTTTCTTT. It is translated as CASSPTGTSEAFF.

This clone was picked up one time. DNA for the CDR3: TGCGCCAGCAGCTTAACCTCACAGGGGATCAGCTATGGCTACACCTTC. Residues: CASSLTSQGISYGYTF. The rearrangement joins TRBV5-1 to TRBJ1-2; TRBD1 matches 7 bases. The CDR3 spans 16 residues. Germline V CDR1 and CDR2: SGHRS, YFSETQ. The V and J ends lost 2 bases and 4 bases, in that order; junction bases with no gene match: 11.

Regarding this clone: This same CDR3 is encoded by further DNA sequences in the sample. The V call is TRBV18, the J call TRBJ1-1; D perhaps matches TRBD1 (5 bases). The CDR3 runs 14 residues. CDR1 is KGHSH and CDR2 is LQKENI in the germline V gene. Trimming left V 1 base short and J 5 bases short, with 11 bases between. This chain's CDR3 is CASSPRGVGTEAFF. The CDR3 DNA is TGTGCCAGCTCACCACGGGGGGTCGGGACTGAAGCTTTCTTT.

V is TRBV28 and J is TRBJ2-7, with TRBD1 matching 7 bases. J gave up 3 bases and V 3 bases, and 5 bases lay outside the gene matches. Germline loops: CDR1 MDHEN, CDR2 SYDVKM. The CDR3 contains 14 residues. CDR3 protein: CASSFTGESYEQYF. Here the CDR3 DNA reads TGTGCCAGCAGTTTCACAGGGGAAAGCTACGAGCAGTACTTC. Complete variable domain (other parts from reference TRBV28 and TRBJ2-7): DVKVTQSSRYLVKRTGEKVFLECVQDMDHENMFWYRQDPGLGLRLIYFSYDVKMKEKGDIPEGYSVSREKKERFSLILESASTNQTSMYLCASSFTGESYEQYFGPGTRLTVT.

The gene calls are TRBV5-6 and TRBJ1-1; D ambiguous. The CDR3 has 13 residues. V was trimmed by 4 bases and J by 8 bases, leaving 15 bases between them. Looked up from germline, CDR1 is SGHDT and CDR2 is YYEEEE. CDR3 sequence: CASSGSLQYEAFF. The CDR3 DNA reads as TGTGCCAGCAGCGGCTCATTGCAATACGAAGCTTTCTTT. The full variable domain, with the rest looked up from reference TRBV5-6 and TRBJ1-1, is DAGVTQSPTHLIKTRGQQVTLRCSPKSGHDTVSWYQQALGQGPQFIFQYYEEEERQRGNFPDRFSGHQFPNYSSELNVNALLLGDSALYLCASSGSLQYEAFFGQGTRLTVV.

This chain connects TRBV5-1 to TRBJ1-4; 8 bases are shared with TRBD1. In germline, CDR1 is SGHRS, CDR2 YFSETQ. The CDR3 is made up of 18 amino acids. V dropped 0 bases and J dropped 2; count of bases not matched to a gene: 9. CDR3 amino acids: CASSLGRAGGGTNEKLFF. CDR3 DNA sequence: TGCGCCAGCAGCTTGGGACGGGCAGGGGGCGGCACTAATGAAAAACTGTTTTTT.

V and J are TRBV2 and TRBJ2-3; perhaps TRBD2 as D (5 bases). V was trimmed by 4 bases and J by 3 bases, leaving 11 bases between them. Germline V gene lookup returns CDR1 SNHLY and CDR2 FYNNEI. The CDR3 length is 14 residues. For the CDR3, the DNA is TGTGCCAGCAGTGTTGAAGGCGGGACAGATACGCAGTATTTT. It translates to CASSVEGGTDTQYF.

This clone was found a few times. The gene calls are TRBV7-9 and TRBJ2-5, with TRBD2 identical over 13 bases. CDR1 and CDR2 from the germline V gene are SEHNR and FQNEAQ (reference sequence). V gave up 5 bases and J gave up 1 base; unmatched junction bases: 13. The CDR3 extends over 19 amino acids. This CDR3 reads CASSIRRLAGGPGQETQYF. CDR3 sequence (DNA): TGTGCCAGCAGCATCAGACGACTAGCGGGGGGCCCAGGCCAAGAGACCCAGTACTTC.

The CDR3 here is CASSFGQGLTYEQYF. The CDR3 region has the DNA TGTGCCAGCAGCTTTGGGCAGGGGCTAACCTACGAGCAGTACTTC. This chain joins TRBV11-1 and TRBJ2-7; D might be TRBD1 (6 bases). The CDR3 loop spans 15 amino acids. Germline V gives CDR1 SGHAT, CDR2 FQDESV (reference sequence). Deletions cut 3 bases from V and 2 bases from J, with 14 bases between.

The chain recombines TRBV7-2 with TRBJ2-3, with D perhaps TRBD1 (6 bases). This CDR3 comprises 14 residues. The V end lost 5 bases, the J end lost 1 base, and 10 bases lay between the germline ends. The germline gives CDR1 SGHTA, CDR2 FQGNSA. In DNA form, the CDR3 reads TGTGCCAGCAGCGTTCGGACAGGCACAGATACGCAGTATTTT. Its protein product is CASSVRTGTDTQYF.

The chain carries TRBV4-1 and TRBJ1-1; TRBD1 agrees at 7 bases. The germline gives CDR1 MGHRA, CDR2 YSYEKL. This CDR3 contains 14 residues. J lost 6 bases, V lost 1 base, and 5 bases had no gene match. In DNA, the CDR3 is TGCGCCAGCAGCCAAGTGGGACAGACTTCTGAAGCTTTCTTT. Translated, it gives CASSQVGQTSEAFF.

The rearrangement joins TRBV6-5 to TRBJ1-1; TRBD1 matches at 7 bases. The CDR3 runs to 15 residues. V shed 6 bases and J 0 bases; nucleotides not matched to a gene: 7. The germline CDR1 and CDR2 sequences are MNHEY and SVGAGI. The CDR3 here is CASRVTGTMNTEAFF. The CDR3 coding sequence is TGTGCCAGCAGGGTGACAGGGACAATGAACACTGAAGCTTTCTTT.

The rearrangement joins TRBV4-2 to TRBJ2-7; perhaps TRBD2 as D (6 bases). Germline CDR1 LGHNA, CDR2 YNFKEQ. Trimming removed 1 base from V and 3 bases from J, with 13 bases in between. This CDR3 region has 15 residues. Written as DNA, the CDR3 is TGTGCCAGCAGCCAAGTCCGCGGGACGGGCTACGAGCAGTACTTC. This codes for CASSQVRGTGYEQYF.

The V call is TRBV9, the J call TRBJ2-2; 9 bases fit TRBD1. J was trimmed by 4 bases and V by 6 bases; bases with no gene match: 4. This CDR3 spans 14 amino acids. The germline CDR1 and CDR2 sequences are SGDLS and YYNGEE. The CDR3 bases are TGTGCCAGCAAACAGGGGGCAGGCACCGGGGAGCTGTTTTTT. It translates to CASKQGAGTGELFF.